Listed below are T cell receptor beta chains from one sample, sequenced in a study of tumor and adjacent non-tumor tissue in lung cancer. A single record per CDR3 protein comes from TCRdb applying MiXCR to the multiplex PCR reads. The table lists about 110,000 distinct CDR3 sequences, about 80% of them singletons. Source material: lung tumor tissue. These receptors were taken from a man aged 65 to 79 with non-small cell lung cancer. The CDR3 runs from the conserved cysteine through the conserved F or W. A D gene is named only where the DNA matches it firmly. Some rows have no size entry. The others give once, few or many, or a class for an expanded clone.

.	TRBD1	TRBV12-3/TRBV12-4	TRBJ1-2	CASSAQDRDSYGYTF	TGTGCCAGTAGTGCCCAGGACAGGGATAGCTATGGCTACACCTTC
many	.	TRBV20-1	TRBJ2-7	CSALLSYEQYF	TGCAGTGCACTCTTATCCTACGAGCAGTACTTC
once	TRBD1	TRBV10-3	TRBJ1-1	CAVMKGQEYTEAFF	TGTGCCGTCATGAAGGGACAGGAGTACACTGAAGCTTTCTTT
.	.	TRBV5-6	TRBJ2-2	CTSSFKQTNTGELFF	TGTACCAGCAGCTTTAAGCAAACGAACACCGGGGAGCTGTTTTTT
many	TRBD2	TRBV20-1	TRBJ2-3	CSARPLAGVSVDTQYF	TGCAGTGCTAGACCGCTAGCGGGAGTCTCGGTGGATACGCAGTATTTT
.	.	TRBV5-5	TRBJ1-2	CASIYHHRPNYGYTF	TGTGCCAGCATCTATCATCATCGGCCGAACTATGGCTACACCTTC
.	.	TRBV29-1	TRBJ2-1	CSVGRGQRTYEQFF	TGCAGCGTTGGGAGAGGACAGAGGACTTATGAGCAGTTCTTC
.	TRBD1	TRBV11-2	TRBJ2-4	CASSLMGQGGKNIQYF	TGTGCCAGCAGCTTGATGGGACAGGGAGGCAAAAACATTCAGTACTTC
.	.	TRBV6-5	TRBJ1-5	CASSHGPAQPQHF	TGTGCCAGCAGTCACGGTCCGGCTCAGCCCCAGCATTTT
.	.	TRBV11-1	TRBJ2-5	CATSLARVGSQYF	TGTGCCACCAGCTTAGCGCGGGTGGGGTCCCAGTACTTC
.	.	TRBV6-2/TRBV6-3	TRBJ2-1	CTSRRTDWGDNELFF	TGTACTAGCAGGCGGACAGACTGGGGGGACAATGAGCTGTTCTTC
many	TRBD2	TRBV20-1	TRBJ2-5	CSATIPLAAQETQYF	TGCAGTGCTACAATCCCCCTAGCGGCTCAAGAGACCCAGTACTTC
.	.	TRBV10-3	TRBJ1-4	CAINSGQKTNEKLFF	TGTGCCATCAATTCGGGACAAAAAACTAATGAAAAATTATTTTTT
once	TRBD1	TRBV29-1	TRBJ2-6	CSVYDQDRVSSGANVLTF	TGCAGCGTTTACGACCAGGACAGGGTTTCCTCCGGGGCCAACGTCCTGACTTTC
.	.	TRBV15	TRBJ1-5	CATSPSGGGRNHPQHF	TGTGCCACCAGTCCTAGTGGGGGGGGTCGCAATCATCCCCAGCATTTT
.	.	TRBV11-2	TRBJ2-1	CASNPGNEQFF	TGTGCCAGCAACCCAGGCAATGAGCAGTTCTTT
once	.	TRBV11-2	TRBJ1-1	CDSSLAETEMNTEAFF	TGTGACAGCAGCTTAGCGGAGACGGAGATGAACACTGAAGCTTTCTTT
once	TRBD1	TRBV6-2/TRBV6-3	TRBJ1-1	CAIRDRNIEAFF	TGTGCCATCAGGGACAGGAACATTGAAGCTTTCTTT
many	.	TRBV6-5	TRBJ1-1	CASSDRNTEAFF	TGTGCCAGCAGTGACAGGAACACTGAAGCTTTCTTT
.	.	TRBV7-8	TRBJ2-5	CASRADSRVTQYF	TGTGCCAGCCGCGCCGACAGTCGAGTGACCCAGTACTTC
.	.	TRBV10-3	TRBJ2-1	CAVRPTLGVERANEQFF	TGTGCCGTCAGACCGACCCTGGGCGTAGAAAGGGCGAATGAGCAGTTCTTC
.	TRBD2	TRBV12-3/TRBV12-4	TRBJ2-5	CASRKCDHPTSGLPQEIQYF	TGTGCCAGCAGAAAATGCGACCACCCGACTAGCGGACTTCCCCAGGAGATCCAGTACTTC
few	.	TRBV4-1	TRBJ2-5	CASQQWGQETQYF	TGCGCCAGCCAACAGTGGGGGCAAGAGACCCAGTACTTC
.	.	TRBV5-1	TRBJ1-1	CASSVGGGPNEAFF	TGCGCCAGCAGCGTAGGTGGGGGGCCCAATGAAGCTTTCTTT
.	TRBD2	TRBV6-5	TRBJ2-5	CANRPTSGSWFQYF	TGTGCCAACAGGCCTACAAGCGGGAGCTGGTTCCAGTACTTC
.	.	TRBV6-5	TRBJ2-5	CASSSAWTGFPQETQYF	TGTGCAAGCAGTTCCGCCTGGACTGGGTTCCCACAAGAGACCCAGTACTTC
.	TRBD1	TRBV5-1	TRBJ2-3	CASSRATGGSDGSDTQYF	TGCGCCAGCAGCAGGGCGACAGGGGGATCAGATGGTTCAGATACGCAATATTTC
.	TRBD2	TRBV11-3	TRBJ2-1	CATSLPGTSGGYNEQFF	TGCGCCACCAGCCTCCCAGGGACTAGCGGGGGCTACAATGAGCAGTTCTTC
.	TRBD2	TRBV6-2/TRBV6-3	TRBJ2-1	CVNSPGLGNTNEQLF	TGTGTCAACAGTCCGGGACTAGGCAATACCAATGAGCAGTTATTC
.	.	TRBV29-1	TRBJ2-1	CSIAYRLEGEQLF	TGCAGTATTGCCTACAGGTTGGAAGGTGAGCAGTTATTC
.	.	TRBV10-3	TRBJ1-1	CAIGESEVNTEAFF	TGTGCCATCGGTGAATCAGAAGTAAACACTGAAGCTTTCTTT
.	.	TRBV11-2	TRBJ2-4	CASCLMGALGIQCF	TGTGCCAGCTGCTTAATGGGTGCACTAGGCATTCAGTGCTTC
.	.	TRBV12-3/TRBV12-4	TRBJ1-5	CASSGRREVQPQHF	TGTGCTAGCAGTGGACGCAGGGAAGTTCAGCCCCAGCATTTT
.	.	TRBV29-1	TRBJ2-4	CSTSTRDKGIQYF	TGCAGCACCTCTACCCGGGACAAAGGCATTCAGTACTTC
.	TRBD1	TRBV6-1	TRBJ1-2	CASSAGTGNGYTF	TGTGCCAGCAGTGCAGGGACAGGGAATGGCTATACCTTC
.	.	TRBV6-9	TRBJ2-3	CASSYSGQRTDSQYF	TGTGCCAGCAGTTATTCGGGACAACGCACAGATTCGCAGTATTTT
many	.	TRBV6-6	TRBJ2-1	CASSQPGDNEQFF	TGTGCCAGCAGTCAGCCGGGGGACAATGAGCAGTTCTTC
once	TRBD2	TRBV11-2	TRBJ2-6	CASNLRDGGASGANVLTF	TGTGCCAGTAACTTAAGGGACGGGGGGGCCTCTGGGGCCAACGTCCTGACTTTC
.	.	TRBV6-5	TRBJ2-7	CASSYIGYSYDQYF	TGTGCCAGCAGTTACATTGGCTACAGCTACGATCAGTACTTC
.	TRBD1	TRBV24-1	TRBJ2-1	CATSGRGQVNERFF	TGTGCCACCAGTGGCAGGGGGCAGGTCAATGAGCGGTTCTTC
.	TRBD2	TRBV10-3	TRBJ2-5	CAFSARPSTSVIAVETQYF	TGTGCCTTCAGTGCTCGTCCTTCGACTAGCGTAATTGCGGTGGAGACTCAGTACTTC
.	.	TRBV4-1	TRBJ2-5	CANSHPQETRYF	TGCGCCAACAGCCACCCCCAAGAGACCCGGTACTTC
.	.	TRBV11-2	TRBJ2-3	CASNLTQGGSTDTQYF	TGTGCCAGCAACTTAACTCAGGGTGGAAGTACAGATACACAGTATTTT
.	.	TRBV14	TRBJ2-5	CASSHAGTQHF	TGTGCCAGCAGTCACGCGGGGACCCAGCACTTC
.	.	TRBV11-2	TRBJ2-1	CASSLTSVRVVNEQFF	TGTGCCAGCAGCTTAACCTCGGTCAGGGTGGTTAATGAGCAGTTCTTC
many	.	TRBV4-1	TRBJ2-3	CASSQGVQRSTDTQYF	TGCGCCAGCAGCCAAGGTGTACAGCGTAGCACAGATACGCAGTATTTT
.	.	TRBV4-1	TRBJ2-5	CASSQGDSWGAWETQYF	TGCGCCAGCAGCCAAGGGGATAGCTGGGGGGCCTGGGAGACCCAATACTTC
.	.	TRBV11-2	TRBJ2-3	CTSSLIQGGSTDTQYF	TGTACCAGCAGCTTAATTCAGGGTGGAAGCACGGATACGCAGTATTTT
.	.	TRBV11-2	TRBJ2-3	CASSTRVGRSTDTQCF	TGTGCCAGCAGCACCCGCGTGGGGCGTTCCACAGATACGCAGTGTTTT
once	TRBD2	TRBV20-1	TRBJ2-3	CSAFSGPGTREAHIDTQYF	TGCAGTGCCTTCTCAGGACCCGGAACGCGGGAGGCCCACATAGATACGCAGTATTTT
.	.	TRBV5-1	TRBJ1-2	CASSLAGGKGYGYSF	TGCGCCAGCAGCTTGGCCGGAGGGAAAGGGTATGGCTACAGTTTC
.	TRBD2	TRBV11-3	TRBJ2-1	CTSSLLGTSGGYIEEFF	TGTACCAGCAGCCTCCTAGGGACTAGCGGGGGCTACATTGAGGAGTTCTTC
few	.	TRBV11-2	TRBJ2-2	CTSEQIVNTGELFF	TGTACCAGCGAACAGATAGTAAACACCGGGGAGCTGTTTTTT
many	.	TRBV20-1	TRBJ2-3	CSASDRGASRFSTDTQYF	TGCAGTGCTAGTGATCGGGGGGCCTCCAGATTTTCCACAGATACGCAGTATTTT
.	TRBD1	TRBV14	TRBJ2-7	CARSTGAPSSYEQYF	TGTGCCAGAAGTACAGGGGCCCCAAGCTCCTACGAGCAGTATTTC